Following are 32 T cell receptor beta chains from one sample sequenced in a study of OX40 agonist ivuxolimab in advanced cancers. The protocol was immunoSEQ multiplex PCR, while the TCRdb copy is restricted to in-frame clones and leaves out a portion. Counted here are 65,000 or so clones, roughly 90% occurring once; the ten biggest clones make up more than 2.5%. The starting material was CD4+ or CD8+ T cells sorted from blood, obtained in a trial of the OX40 agonist ivuxolimab. All receptors come from an adult with an advanced solid tumor such as melanoma, head and neck, liver or kidney cancer.

J is TRBJ2-5 and V is TRBV5-1, with D unclear. Per the germline V gene, CDR1 is SGHRS and CDR2 is YFSETQ. V lost 7 bases to trimming and J lost 1 base, with 14 bases between them. CDR3 length: 14 residues. CDR3 in amino acids: CASSRVGSQETQYF. The CDR3 DNA reads TGCGCCAGCTCCCGGGTGGGGTCCCAAGAGACCCAGTACTTC.

This chain uses TRBV28 with TRBJ1-2, with D perhaps matching TRBD1 (5 bases). CDR3 length equals 13 residues. With 4 bases removed from V and 3 bases from J, the gap between germline ends came to 9 bases. In germline, CDR1 is MDHEN, CDR2 SYDVKM. CDR3: CASSSGTDYGYTF. DNA of the CDR3: TGTGCCAGCAGTTCCGGGACCGACTATGGCTACACCTTC.

This chain joins TRBV6-1 and TRBJ2-7; 13 bases are shared with TRBD2. Germline CDR1 reads MNHNS; CDR2 reads SASEGT. The CDR3 extends over 15 amino acids. The V and J ends lost 3 bases and 2 bases, in that order; junction bases with no gene match: 1. CDR3 coding DNA: TGTGCCAGCAGTGAGGGACTAGCGGGGACCTACGAGCAGTACTTC. This encodes CASSEGLAGTYEQYF.

The chain employs TRBV29-1 and TRBJ1-2; D not resolved. This CDR3 contains 14 residues. Germline assignment: CDR1 SQVTM and CDR2 ANQGSEA. V was shortened by 6 bases and J by 2 bases, with 16 bases between the two germline ends. CDR3 sequence reads: CSVQEGRTNYGYTF. As DNA, the CDR3 is TGCAGCGTACAAGAAGGACGGACGAACTATGGCTACACCTTC.

The chain links TRBV28 to TRBJ2-2; D is uncertain. Germline values: CDR1 MDHEN, CDR2 SYDVKM. V was trimmed by 3 bases and J by 2 bases, leaving 7 bases between them. CDR3 size: 14 residues. DNA for the CDR3: TGTGCCAGCAGTTTCTTCACCAACACCGGGGAGCTGTTTTTT. Encoded protein: CASSFFTNTGELFF.

The chain combines TRBV18 with TRBJ1-5; TRBD1 is a possible D gene (5 bases). The germline V gene encodes CDR1 KGHSH and CDR2 LQKENI. The CDR3 runs 16 residues. The V gene lost 0 bases and the J gene lost 1 base, with 10 bases spanning the gap. In DNA, the CDR3 is TGTGCCAGCTCACCACCGGGGGGGAGAAGCAATCAGCCCCAGCATTTT. As protein: CASSPPGGRSNQPQHF.

The rearrangement uses TRBV5-6 and TRBJ2-5; 13 positions match TRBD2. With V trimmed by 3 bases and J by 7 bases, 18 bases remained unmatched. From germline, CDR1 is SGHDT and CDR2 YYEEEE. This CDR3 region has 19 residues. The CDR3: CASSSLAGTSGDLPRTQYF. CDR3 nucleotide sequence: TGTGCCAGCAGCTCCTTAGCCGGGACTAGCGGGGACCTTCCAAGGACCCAGTACTTC.

A few counts support this clone. The rearrangement joins TRBV30 to TRBJ1-4, with a possible D match to TRBD1 (5 bases). Trimming removed 4 bases at V and 5 bases at J, with 11 bases between. The CDR3 spans 13 residues. Germline values: CDR1 GTSNPN, CDR2 SVGIG (reference sequence). This CDR3 is CAWKAGWNEKLFF. DNA for the CDR3: TGTGCCTGGAAGGCAGGGTGGAATGAAAAACTGTTTTTT.

This chain connects TRBV7-9 to TRBJ1-4; TRBD1 matches at 7 bases. The ends lost 3 bases at V and 5 bases at J; junction bases unmatched: 9. Germline V gene sequence: CDR1 SEHNR, CDR2 FQNEAQ (reference sequence). The CDR3 totals 16 residues. The CDR3 bases are TGTGCCAGCAGCTTCGGCCCGGCAGGGGGAAATGAAAAACTGTTTTTT. The encoded protein is CASSFGPAGGNEKLFF.

Regarding this clone: At one of its ends the junction is not consistent with the germline gene, which may arise from a read error. The V and J genes are TRBV29-1 and TRBJ2-6; possibly TRBD1 for D (6 bases). CDR3 size: 14 residues. Germline CDR1 SQVTM, CDR2 ANQGSEA. This CDR3 is CSVEGGTGANVLTF. CDR3 coding DNA: TGCAGCGTGGAAGGGGGAACTGGGGCCAACGTCCTGACTTTC.

The rearrangement uses TRBV10-3 and TRBJ1-1; a weak D match, TRBD1 (5 bases). The V end lost 6 bases, the J end lost 3 bases, and 14 bases lay between the germline ends. This CDR3 is built from 14 residues. Germline-derived CDR1 and CDR2 are ENHRY and SYGVKD. The CDR3: CAIREPGRDTEAFF. The CDR3 DNA reads as TGTGCCATCAGAGAACCGGGACGTGACACTGAAGCTTTCTTT.

The genes are TRBV11-3 and TRBJ2-1, with D perhaps matching TRBD1 (6 bases). This CDR3 is built from 14 residues. Trimming removed 2 bases from V and 7 bases from J, with 12 bases in between. CDR1 is SGHNT, CDR2 YENEEA, per germline. The CDR3 sequence: CASSLSSGVNEQFF. The CDR3 DNA reads as TGTGCCAGCAGCTTAAGCTCAGGGGTAAATGAGCAGTTCTTC.

This clone has just a few counts. The chain carries TRBV2 and TRBJ1-5; no reliable D call. The V and J ends lost 8 bases and 4 bases respectively, with 9 bases between them. Germline loops: CDR1 SNHLY, CDR2 FYNNEI. The CDR3 extends over 12 amino acids. The CDR3, as DNA: TGTGCCAGCCGCACACCGAATCAGCCCCAGCATTTT. Protein sequence: CASRTPNQPQHF.

On this clone itself: Other DNA variants within this sample encode the same CDR3. The chain recombines TRBV9 with TRBJ1-2, with a weak D call TRBD1 (6 bases). Germline CDR1 SGDLS, CDR2 YYNGEE. The CDR3 length is 14 residues. The V gene lost 4 bases and the J gene lost 1 base, with 11 bases spanning the gap. The CDR3 DNA reads as TGTGCCAGCAGCCCCCGGACAGATAACTATGGCTACACCTTC. This codes for CASSPRTDNYGYTF.

The V gene is TRBV5-1, the J gene TRBJ1-4; 9 bases match TRBD1. In germline, CDR1 is SGHRS, CDR2 YFSETQ. Losses at the gene ends were 4 bases for V and 7 bases for J; bases not matched to a gene: 5. CDR3 length equals 14 residues. CDR3: CASSTTGGSEKLFF. CDR3 coding DNA: TGCGCCAGCAGCACGACAGGGGGTTCTGAAAAACTGTTTTTT.

The DNA for the CDR3 is TGTGCCAGCAGCCGACAGGTCCAAGAGACCCAGTACTTC. This gives the protein CASSRQVQETQYF. The chain employs TRBV28 and TRBJ2-5, with D possibly matching TRBD1 (6 bases). The V gene's germline CDR1 is MDHEN and CDR2 SYDVKM. The V end lost 6 bases, the J end lost 1 base, and 9 bases lay between the germline ends. This CDR3 spans 13 amino acids.

The V and J genes are TRBV10-2 and TRBJ1-4; D is unclear. This CDR3 region has 16 residues. V was pared by 6 bases and J by 10 bases, with 24 bases between. Germline CDR1 and CDR2: WSHSY and SAAADI. The CDR3: CASSQTSVRVLGKLFF. The CDR3 DNA follows: TGCGCCAGCAGCCAAACATCGGTGAGGGTGCTCGGAAAACTGTTTTTT.

The V call is TRBV10-3, the J call TRBJ1-1; 7 bases align to TRBD1. Germline CDR1 ENHRY, CDR2 SYGVKD. The CDR3 totals 11 residues. V gave up 8 bases and J gave up 8 bases; unmatched junction bases: 5. CDR3 region: CAIGQVEEAFF. Written as DNA, the CDR3 is TGTGCCATCGGACAGGTGGAGGAAGCTTTCTTT.

The rearrangement joins TRBV27 to TRBJ1-1; D possibly corresponds to TRBD1 (5 bases). This CDR3 comprises 14 residues. CDR1 is MNHEY, CDR2 SMNVEV, per germline (reference sequence). Trimming took off 3 bases at V and 0 bases at J, with 8 bases between the two ends. CDR3 amino acids: CASSLGVMNTEAFF. CDR3 in DNA: TGTGCCAGCAGTTTGGGGGTAATGAACACTGAAGCTTTCTTT.

This clone was found once. Different DNA sequences within this sample yield the same CDR3. The V call is TRBV19, the J call TRBJ2-3; 8 bases line up with TRBD1. V dropped 3 bases and J dropped 0; count of bases not matched to a gene: 2. Germline CDR1 reads LNHDA; CDR2 reads SQIVND (reference sequence). This CDR3 has 15 residues. CDR3 nucleotides: TGTGCCAGTAGTATGAGACAGGGGAGCACAGATACGCAGTATTTT. Translated: CASSMRQGSTDTQYF.

This chain uses TRBV5-1 with TRBJ2-7, with 8 bases fitting TRBD1. V trimming: 4 bases; J trimming: 0 bases; junction bases outside the gene matches: 6. This CDR3 has 15 amino acids. Germline loops: CDR1 SGHRS, CDR2 YFSETQ. The CDR3 is CASSTRTGPSYEQYF. Written as DNA, the CDR3 is TGCGCCAGCAGCACGAGGACAGGGCCCTCCTACGAGCAGTACTTC.

This rearrangement joins TRBV6-1 to TRBJ2-2, with D unclear. There are 16 residues in the CDR3. Deletions cut 4 bases from V and 0 bases from J, with 12 bases between. The V gene's germline CDR1 is MNHNS and CDR2 SASEGT. CDR3 region: CASSAPDGPNTGELFF. In DNA, the CDR3 is TGTGCCAGCAGTGCACCGGACGGCCCGAACACCGGGGAGCTGTTTTTT.

The DNA of the CDR3 is TGTGCCAGCAGCAGGGACATCGGTGGCTACACCTTC. The encoded protein is CASSRDIGGYTF. This chain uses TRBV7-9 with TRBJ1-2; D possibly corresponds to TRBD1 (6 bases). The CDR3 contains 12 residues. Trimming left V 5 bases short and J 7 bases short, with 11 bases between. Germline lookup yields CDR1 SEHNR and CDR2 FQNEAQ (reference sequence).

This clone was seen a single time. This rearrangement joins TRBV5-4 to TRBJ2-3; no firm D call. The germline V and J ends were trimmed by 0 bases and 1 base, with 6 bases remaining between them. Germline CDR1 is SGHNT and CDR2 is YYREEE (reference sequence). This CDR3 contains 14 residues. The CDR3 loop is CASSLGRGTDTQYF. CDR3 coding DNA: TGTGCCAGCAGCTTGGGCAGAGGCACAGATACGCAGTATTTT.

The chain recombines TRBV9 with TRBJ2-7; D remains unclear. Trimming took off 0 bases at V and 0 bases at J, with 10 bases between the two ends. CDR3 length: 15 amino acids. Germline CDR1 SGDLS, CDR2 YYNGEE. CDR3 loop: CASSVGPVSSYEQYF. The DNA for the CDR3 is TGTGCCAGCAGCGTAGGTCCCGTCTCCTCCTACGAGCAGTACTTC.

This chain connects TRBV6-4 to TRBJ2-7; TRBD2 is a possible D gene (6 bases). Between the trimmed V and J ends, which lost 8 bases and 2 bases, there was a span of 22 bases. This CDR3 contains 16 residues. Germline V gene data show CDR1 as MRHNA and CDR2 as SNTAGT. The CDR3 DNA is TGTGCCAGCGGATACCGCTGGGAAATAGCGGCCTACGAGCAGTACTTC. Translation gives CASGYRWEIAAYEQYF.

This clone appeared once. This chain uses TRBV7-8 with TRBJ1-2; 8 bases are a match to TRBD1. V lost 5 bases and J lost 2; bases outside the gene matches: 10. This CDR3 has 16 amino acids. Looked up from germline, CDR1 is SGHVS and CDR2 is FQNEAQ. As DNA, the CDR3 is TGTGCCAGCAGCAAATCCCCCTGGACAGGGAACTATGGCTACACCTTC. The encoded protein is CASSKSPWTGNYGYTF.

This chain joins TRBV4-2 and TRBJ2-5; 12 positions match TRBD2. The CDR3 is made up of 16 amino acids. The V gene end was trimmed by 7 bases and the J gene end by 5 bases; junction bases not matched to a gene: 11. The germline V gene has CDR1 LGHNA and CDR2 YNFKEQ. CDR3 amino acids: CASTSGGAGGLETQYF. The CDR3 DNA reads TGTGCCAGCACTAGCGGGGGGGCTGGTGGTTTGGAGACCCAGTACTTC.

For this clone: No conserved phenylalanine or tryptophan is present at the end of the CDR3, so a read error is the likely explanation. The CDR3 here is CASSYRGNNSPLHL. CDR3 DNA: TGTGCCAGCAGTTACAGGGGGAACAATTCACCCCTCCACCTT. The chain links TRBV6-6 to TRBJ1-6; TRBD1 is a possible D gene (6 bases). This CDR3 is built from 14 residues. With 2 bases removed from V and 7 bases from J, the gap between germline ends came to 9 bases. The germline V gene has CDR1 MNHNY and CDR2 SVGAGI (reference sequence).

The chain combines TRBV15 with TRBJ2-3, with D perhaps matching TRBD2 (6 bases). The germline V and J ends were trimmed by 4 bases and 8 bases, with 22 bases remaining between them. The germline CDR1 and CDR2 sequences are LNHNV and YYDKDF (reference sequence). This CDR3 has 16 residues. The CDR3 loop reads CATSTQTGTPGGTQYF. Written as DNA, the CDR3 is TGTGCCACCAGCACCCAAACCGGGACGCCCGGGGGTACGCAGTATTTT.

The V and J genes are TRBV19 and TRBJ1-5, with 8 bases lining up with TRBD1. The germline V gene has CDR1 LNHDA and CDR2 SQIVND (reference sequence). Trimming at V came to 6 bases and at J to 2 bases, leaving 9 bases not matched to a gene. The CDR3 runs to 16 residues. The CDR3 region has the DNA TGTGCCAGTAGACCTTACCAGGGGGCCGGCAATCAGCCCCAGCATTTT. It yields the protein CASRPYQGAGNQPQHF.

J is TRBJ1-2 and V is TRBV7-9; a weak D match, TRBD1 (5 bases). The germline V gene encodes CDR1 SEHNR and CDR2 FQNEAQ (reference sequence). With 2 bases removed from V and 8 bases from J, the gap between germline ends came to 12 bases. CDR3 length: 13 residues. The CDR3 sequence is CASSLQEGVGYTF. DNA for the CDR3: TGTGCCAGCAGCTTACAAGAAGGGGTAGGCTACACCTTC.